The 25 T cell receptor beta chains below come from one sample, sequenced in a study of blood T cell repertoires in COVID-19. Here immunoSEQ multiplex PCR was the method, and the copy in TCRdb shows in-frame clones only, minus some. The table shows a few hundred thousand clones, with approximately 86% occurring only once. Source material: peripheral blood. These receptors were collected from an older woman with COVID-19, enrolled during active disease.

V and J are TRBV5-1 and TRBJ1-1; D may be TRBD1 (5 bases). CDR1 is SGHRS and CDR2 is YFSETQ in the germline V gene. The CDR3 contains 15 residues. The V gene lost 0 bases and the J gene lost 1 base, with 10 bases spanning the gap. This CDR3 is CASSLAPGWNTEAFF. The CDR3 DNA sequence: TGCGCCAGCAGCTTGGCCCCAGGGTGGAACACTGAAGCTTTCTTT.

The chain couples TRBV7-9 to TRBJ2-2; 9 bases map to TRBD1. Germline V lookup: CDR1 SEHNR, CDR2 FQNEAQ (reference sequence). V shed 4 bases and J 4 bases; nucleotides not matched to a gene: 1. CDR3 size: 14 residues. Written as DNA, the CDR3 is TGTGCCAGCAGCTGGGGACAGGGCACCGGGGAGCTGTTTTTT. This translates into CASSWGQGTGELFF.

J is TRBJ2-7 and V is TRBV4-1; D may be TRBD2 (6 bases). The germline V gene has CDR1 MGHRA and CDR2 YSYEKL. This CDR3 contains 14 residues. The V gene lost 1 base and the J gene lost 1 base, with 8 bases spanning the gap. The CDR3 nucleotides read TGCGCCAGCAGCCAAGTAGCGGCGTCCTACGAGCAGTACTTC. Translating gives CASSQVAASYEQYF.

This clone was picked up a small number of times. The chain is built from TRBV6-2 or TRBV6-3 and TRBJ1-6; D is perhaps TRBD1 (5 bases). This CDR3 has 15 residues. V was cut by 5 bases and J by 4 bases, with 12 bases left in between. Germline lookup yields CDR1 MNHEY and CDR2 SVGEGT. The chain's CDR3 is CASSGQPPYNSPLHF. The CDR3 DNA reads as TGTGCCAGCAGTGGACAACCACCTTATAATTCACCCCTCCACTTT.

This chain uses TRBV6-5 with TRBJ1-2; TRBD1 matches at 7 bases. The CDR3 sequence is 13 residues long. CDR1 and CDR2 from the germline V gene are MNHEY and SVGAGI. V was pared by 2 bases and J by 10 bases, with 7 bases of the junction left unmatched. The CDR3 loop reads CASSYTDRIIYTF. The CDR3 DNA is TGTGCCAGCAGTTACACGGACAGGATCATCTACACCTTC.

The chain joins TRBV5-8 to TRBJ2-7; 10 bases are shared with TRBD1. Trimming took 4 bases from V and 3 from J; bases not matched to a gene: 10. Germline assignment: CDR1 SGHTS and CDR2 YDEGEE. The CDR3 runs 16 residues. The CDR3 loop is CASSLGRDRGRYEQYF. In nucleotides, the CDR3 is TGTGCCAGCAGCCTTGGAAGGGACAGGGGCCGCTACGAGCAGTACTTC.

The CDR3 protein is CASSLAPSYEQYF. The CDR3, as DNA: TGTGCCAGCAGCTTAGCCCCTAGCTACGAGCAGTACTTC. The chain couples TRBV11-2 to TRBJ2-7; D gene ambiguous. There are 13 residues in the CDR3. In germline, CDR1 is SGHAT, CDR2 FQNNGV. The ends were cut back, 1 base at V and 3 bases at J, with 7 bases in the middle.

V is TRBV19 and J is TRBJ1-1, with a weak D call TRBD1 (5 bases). Trimming pared 5 bases from V and 4 bases from J, leaving 11 bases between. Germline lookup yields CDR1 LNHDA and CDR2 SQIVND (reference sequence). CDR3 length: 13 amino acids. CDR3 DNA: TGTGCCAGTAGTTATACCAGGGTCACTGAAGCTTTCTTT. It translates to CASSYTRVTEAFF.

The rearrangement uses TRBV19 and TRBJ2-7; TRBD1 aligns across 7 bases. The CDR3 is 14 amino acids. V shed 7 bases and J 2 bases; nucleotides not matched to a gene: 8. Germline V gene lookup returns CDR1 LNHDA and CDR2 SQIVND (reference sequence). The CDR3 nucleotides are TGTGCCAGTAAACCTCGGGACAGTGCCTACGAGCAGTACTTC. Translated: CASKPRDSAYEQYF.

V usage is TRBV29-1 and J usage is TRBJ1-2; 7 bases fit TRBD1. The germline CDR1 and CDR2 sequences are SQVTM and ANQGSEA. The CDR3 extends over 11 amino acids. V lost 6 bases, J lost 4 bases, and 2 bases stayed unmatched. CDR3 protein: CSVGQTYGYTF. The CDR3 nucleotides read TGCAGCGTGGGACAGACCTATGGCTACACCTTC.

The chain is built from TRBV9 and TRBJ2-3; 7 bases map to TRBD2. The V segment lost 3 bases and the J segment 1 base; nucleotides outside the gene matches: 11. From germline, CDR1 is SGDLS and CDR2 YYNGEE. The CDR3 length is 17 residues. The CDR3 DNA follows: TGTGCCAGCAGCGAGGGCTGGACGGGGGGAGGCACAGATACGCAGTATTTT. Translation gives CASSEGWTGGGTDTQYF.

The CDR3 DNA reads TGTGCCAGCAGCTTCGCCGTAGCGGGGGGGCCTGACACCGGGGAGCTGTTTTTT. This encodes CASSFAVAGGPDTGELFF. V is TRBV7-2 and J is TRBJ2-2, with 11 bases matching TRBD2. V lost 3 bases to trimming and J lost 3 bases; unmatched junction nucleotides: 9. The CDR3 consists of 18 residues. The germline V gene has CDR1 SGHTA and CDR2 FQGNSA.

The rearrangement uses TRBV15 and TRBJ2-4; 16 positions match TRBD2. The CDR3 consists of 18 residues. Germline lookup yields CDR1 LNHNV and CDR2 YYDKDF (reference sequence). V trimming: 5 bases; J trimming: 9 bases; junction bases outside the gene matches: 13. The CDR3 DNA reads TGTGCCACCAGCCCCCCCTCCGGGACTAGCGGGGGGGCGGTCATTCAGTACTTC. This codes for CATSPPSGTSGGAVIQYF. The full variable domain, with the rest looked up from reference TRBV15 and TRBJ2-4, is DAMVIQNPRYQVTQFGKPVTLSCSQTLNHNVMYWYQQKSSQAPKLLFHYYDKDFNNEADTPDNFQSRRPNTSFCFLDIRSPGLGDTAMYLCATSPPSGTSGGAVIQYFGAGTRLSVL.

The table lists this clone with a count of one. Germline is not matched at one junction end, which may reflect a read error. V is TRBV7-2 and J is TRBJ1-2, with D perhaps matching TRBD1 (5 bases). Per the germline V gene, CDR1 is SGHTA and CDR2 is FQGNSA. CDR3 length: 15 residues. This CDR3 reads CASNLEQDPLRGYTF. The DNA of the CDR3 is TGTGCCAGCAACTTAGAACAGGACCCATTACGGGGCTACACCTTC.

The chain couples TRBV20-1 to TRBJ1-2, with TRBD1 as a possible D gene (6 bases). The CDR3 has 14 residues. The germline V gene encodes CDR1 DFQATT and CDR2 SNEGSKA (reference sequence). Trimming shortened V by 3 bases and J by 5 bases, and 16 bases separated the two germline ends. The CDR3 nucleotides are TGCAGTGCTAGTACAGGGAGGGTTCGGTATGGCTACACCTTC. Residues: CSASTGRVRYGYTF.

The chain carries TRBV9 and TRBJ2-5, with 12 positions matching TRBD2. Unmatched junction bases numbered 0, after V lost 2 bases and J lost 4 bases. Germline CDR1 SGDLS, CDR2 YYNGEE. The CDR3 loop spans 14 amino acids. CDR3: CASSVTSGGETQYF. The CDR3 nucleotides are TGTGCCAGCAGCGTGACTAGCGGGGGAGAGACCCAGTACTTC.

In regard to this clone: Other DNA variants within this sample encode the same CDR3. CDR3 nucleotide sequence: TGTGCCAGCAGCCAAGGGCTAGTTAGCAATCAGCCCCAGCATTTT. Translating gives CASSQGLVSNQPQHF. The chain is built from TRBV3-1 (or the pseudogene TRBV3-2) and TRBJ1-5; D not certain. This CDR3 region has 15 residues. CDR1 is LGHDT, CDR2 YNNKEL, per germline (reference sequence). Trimming shortened V by 1 base and J by 0 bases, and 7 bases separated the two germline ends.

The V gene is TRBV12-3 or TRBV12-4, the J gene TRBJ1-2, with a tentative D call TRBD1 (5 bases). The length of the CDR3 is 13 residues. Trimming shortened V by 6 bases and J by 2 bases, and 10 bases separated the two germline ends. CDR3 residues: CASSPTENYGYTF. The DNA for the CDR3 is TGTGCCAGCAGCCCGACAGAAAACTATGGCTACACCTTC.

The J gene is TRBJ2-7, the V gene TRBV6-5, with 7 bases fitting TRBD1. Germline V gene data show CDR1 as MNHEY and CDR2 as SVGAGI. There are 15 residues in the CDR3. V lost 2 bases, J lost 1 base, and 5 bases stayed unmatched. The CDR3 sequence: CASSYRDRMSYEQYF. The CDR3 DNA reads as TGTGCCAGCAGTTACCGGGACAGAATGTCCTACGAGCAGTACTTC.

The rearrangement links TRBV27 to TRBJ2-3; 8 bases fit TRBD2. There are 17 residues in the CDR3. Trimming removed 1 base from V and 0 bases from J; junction bases left unmatched: 6. Germline V gene data show CDR1 as MNHEY and CDR2 as SMNVEV (reference sequence). CDR3 DNA: TGTGCCAGCAGTTTATGGCTAGCGGGCCTAAGCACAGATACGCAGTATTTT. Translation gives CASSLWLAGLSTDTQYF.

The chain carries TRBV7-3 and TRBJ2-3, with 13 bases that match TRBD2. Germline V gives CDR1 SGHTA, CDR2 FQGTGA. J lost 4 bases, V lost 5 bases, and 6 bases had no gene match. The CDR3 has 16 amino acids. The CDR3 here is CASSPTSGGPADTQYF. The DNA for the CDR3 is TGTGCCAGCAGCCCGACTAGCGGGGGGCCTGCAGATACGCAGTATTTT.

The V call is TRBV25-1, the J call TRBJ2-7; D gene ambiguous. The germline CDR1 and CDR2 sequences are MGHDK and SYGVNS. The ends were cut back, 3 bases at V and 5 bases at J, with 5 bases in the middle. CDR3 length: 11 residues. CDR3 amino acids: CASSDRNEQYF. CDR3 DNA: TGTGCCAGCAGTGACAGAAACGAGCAGTACTTC.

The chain links TRBV6-5 to TRBJ2-7; the D gene is possibly TRBD1 (6 bases). V was trimmed by 6 bases and J by 7 bases, leaving 19 bases between them. Looked up from germline, CDR1 is MNHEY and CDR2 is SVGAGI. CDR3 length: 14 residues. The CDR3 protein is CASRGDRIPREQYF. The DNA for the CDR3 is TGTGCCAGCAGGGGCGACAGGATTCCCAGGGAGCAGTACTTC.

The chain joins TRBV14 to TRBJ1-1, with D possibly being TRBD1 (5 bases). CDR1 and CDR2 (germline): SGHDN, FVKESK. V shed 0 bases and J shed 5 bases, with 22 bases lying between them. The CDR3 has 18 residues. DNA for the CDR3: TGTGCCAGCAGCCAAGACAGGAGACCTCGGTGGGGGGGGACTGAAGCTTTCTTT. Translation: CASSQDRRPRWGGTEAFF.

This clone was seen a few times. The V and J genes are TRBV7-2 and TRBJ2-5; D perhaps matches TRBD1 (5 bases). The ends were cut back, 5 bases at V and 1 base at J, with 17 bases in the middle. Germline CDR1 reads SGHTA; CDR2 reads FQGNSA. The CDR3 length is 16 residues. The CDR3 nucleotides are TGTGCCAGCAGCCGTCAATGGCAGGGCCCCCAAGAGACCCAGTACTTC. Amino acid sequence: CASSRQWQGPQETQYF.